This TCR beta chain came from a study of regulatory T cells in long-lasting Graves disease. CDR3 size: 17 residues. Germline trimming cut 2 bases from V and 7 bases from J; bases unmatched to any gene: 11. The germline V gene has CDR1 DFQATT and CDR2 SNEGSKA (reference sequence). In the case of this clonotype: Its matching antigen is unknown.

The time point is: newly diagnosed GD, antithyroid drugs for less than 3 months. Following extraction of RNA from PBMCs, that RNA was used to make the TCR library. Study outcomes and limitations: Under persistent disease, TRBV28, TRBJ1-2 and TRBJ2-5 were used preferentially.

Arm-PCR with iRepertoire HTBI primers amplified the CDR3 regions for these TCR beta libraries. TCRdb reprocessed the multiplex PCR reads with MiXCR, giving one entry per CDR3 protein. The sample lists 200,000 to 250,000 distinct CDR3 sequences; approximately 20% were seen once. The receptor comes from a female donor with Graves disease. The input for sequencing was peripheral blood mononuclear cells (PBMCs), taken at new diagnosis, from a patient treated with antithyroid drugs. This chain uses TRBV20-1 with TRBJ2-3, with TRBD2 matching 14 bases. The CDR3 reads CSARSKPGLAGEYTQYF. The CDR3 DNA sequence: TGCAGTGCTAGATCTAAACCGGGACTAGCGGGAGAATATACGCAGTATTTT.